Listed below are T cell receptor beta chains from one sample, sequenced in a study of blood T cell repertoires in COVID-19. Only in-frame clones appear in the TCRdb table, and some are missing; sequencing was by immunoSEQ multiplex PCR. Among around 190,000 clones, 70% to 90% were seen once, and the ten largest hold about 18%. Sequenced material: peripheral blood. The receptors were gathered from a man aged 50-59 years with COVID-19, enrolled during active disease. CDR3s include the opening cysteine and the closing phenylalanine or tryptophan. A D gene is named only where the DNA matches it firmly. Clone sizes are given selectively: once, few, many, or a class where the clone is expanded.

cdr3_aa cdr3_nt v_call clone_size d_call j_call
CASSVDQLAGDFNEQFF TGTGCCAGCAGCGTCGATCAGTTAGCGGGAGACTTCAATGAGCAGTTCTTC TRBV9 NA TRBD2 TRBJ2-1
CASFQQGNTEAFF TGTGCCAGCTTCCAACAGGGCAACACTGAAGCTTTCTTT TRBV7-2 NA NA TRBJ1-1
CASRGQGVYGNTIYF TGTGCCAGCAGGGGACAGGGAGTTTATGGAAACACCATATATTTT TRBV25-1 NA TRBD1 TRBJ1-3
CASSRGSSGNTIYF TGTGCCAGCAGCCGAGGGAGCTCTGGAAACACCATATATTTT TRBV9 NA NA TRBJ1-3
CASSPRGGRNTEAFF TGTGCCAGCTCACCACGTGGGGGCAGGAACACTGAAGCTTTCTTT TRBV18 NA NA TRBJ1-1
CASSSSRGRQETQYF TGCGCCAGCAGCTCCTCGCGGGGGCGTCAAGAGACCCAGTACTTC TRBV4-1 once NA TRBJ2-5
CSVLAPRGGRARNEQFF TGCAGCGTTCTCGCCCCGCGGGGCGGGAGGGCCAGGAATGAGCAGTTCTTC TRBV29-1 NA TRBD2 TRBJ2-1
CASSPRTDPTKGNEQFF TGTGCCAGCTCACCACGGACAGATCCCACCAAGGGCAATGAGCAGTTCTTC TRBV18 NA NA TRBJ2-1
CASTTPPGQPQHF TGTGCCAGCACCACCCCACCTGGCCAGCCCCAGCATTTT TRBV7-8 NA NA TRBJ1-5
CASSLVTGAREQYF TGTGCCAGCAGCTTAGTTACAGGGGCACGGGAGCAGTACTTC TRBV7-9 NA TRBD1 TRBJ2-7
CASSLGSDTLYTGELFF TGCGCCAGCAGCTTGGGAAGCGATACCCTGTACACCGGGGAGCTGTTTTTT TRBV5-1 NA NA TRBJ2-2
CASSQSAGRETQYF TGTGCCAGCAGCCAATCAGCGGGACGGGAGACCCAGTACTTC TRBV7-3 NA TRBD2 TRBJ2-5
CASSESKGRWNTEAFF TGTGCCAGCAGTGAAAGTAAGGGGCGGTGGAACACTGAAGCTTTCTTT TRBV2 NA NA TRBJ1-1
CASSLVAVSYTDTQYF TGTGCCAGCAGCTTAGTGGCTGTGTCTTACACAGATACGCAGTATTTT TRBV11-1 many NA TRBJ2-3
CASSIGLGGYEQYF TGTGCCAGCAGTATTGGGCTAGGAGGCTACGAGCAGTACTTC TRBV6-5 NA NA TRBJ2-7
CASSVEGASTDTQYF TGTGCCAGCAGCGTAGAGGGGGCGAGCACAGATACGCAGTATTTT TRBV9 NA TRBD1 TRBJ2-3
CASSFDRGNTEAFF TGTGCCAGCAGCTTCGACAGGGGTAATACTGAAGCTTTCTTT TRBV11-2 NA TRBD1 TRBJ1-1
CASSLTGTSAANTGELFF TGTGCCAGCAGCCTCACAGGGACTAGCGCGGCGAACACCGGGGAGCTGTTTTTT TRBV7-3 NA TRBD2 TRBJ2-2
CASSLGLAGAGNEQFF TGTGCCAGCAGCTTGGGACTAGCGGGAGCTGGCAATGAGCAGTTCTTC TRBV5-8 NA TRBD2 TRBJ2-1
CASRWTSGDYEQYF TGCGCCAGCAGGTGGACTAGCGGGGATTACGAGCAGTACTTC TRBV4-1 NA TRBD2 TRBJ2-7
CAWSVSRANSPLHF TGTGCCTGGAGTGTCTCCAGGGCCAATTCACCCCTCCACTTT TRBV30 NA NA TRBJ1-6
CSASLGGYGYTF TGCAGTGCTAGTCTGGGAGGGTATGGCTACACCTTC TRBV20-1 NA NA TRBJ1-2
CASSLRDSYNEQFF TGTGCCAGCAGCCTCCGGGACAGCTACAATGAGCAGTTCTTC TRBV3-1/TRBV3-2 NA TRBD1 TRBJ2-1
CASSLVLGTGVNNEQFF TGTGCCAGCAGCTTAGTACTTGGGACAGGGGTAAACAATGAGCAGTTCTTC TRBV11-2 NA TRBD1 TRBJ2-1
CASSIGGSGYTF TGTGCCAGTAGTATCGGGGGATCTGGCTACACCTTC TRBV19 NA NA TRBJ1-2
CASSLGLAGDAEQFF TGTGCCAGTAGCCTCGGACTAGCGGGGGATGCTGAGCAGTTCTTC TRBV19 NA TRBD2 TRBJ2-1
CASSLVALGGYTF TGTGCCAGCAGCTTAGTCGCACTCGGTGGCTACACCTTC TRBV11-3 NA NA TRBJ1-2
CASSLGPSGTAYEQYF TGCGCCAGCAGCTTGGGACCCTCAGGGACAGCCTACGAGCAGTACTTC TRBV5-1 NA TRBD1 TRBJ2-7
CASSFSGGASYNEQFF TGTGCCAGCAGCTTTAGCGGGGGGGCTTCCTACAATGAGCAGTTCTTC TRBV9 NA TRBD2 TRBJ2-1
CASSRDRGSTEAFF TGTGCCAGCAGCAGGGACAGGGGCAGCACTGAAGCTTTCTTT TRBV7-3 NA TRBD1 TRBJ1-1
CASIGGDRGGETQYF TGTGCCAGCATAGGGGGTGACAGGGGTGGGGAGACCCAGTACTTC TRBV6-5 NA TRBD1 TRBJ2-5
CASSLDAGAPYNEQFF TGTGCCAGCAGCTTAGACGCGGGAGCGCCCTACAATGAGCAGTTCTTC TRBV11-2 NA TRBD2 TRBJ2-1
CATSYPGWETQYF TGTGCCACCAGTTATCCGGGGTGGGAGACCCAGTACTTC TRBV24-1 few NA TRBJ2-5
CATGRTSGYNEQFF TGTGCCACCGGGAGGACTAGCGGGTACAATGAGCAGTTCTTC TRBV24-1 NA TRBD2 TRBJ2-1
CARRERDRGRDRETQYF TGTGCCAGACGAGAGAGGGACAGGGGACGAGACAGGGAGACCCAGTACTTC TRBV2 NA TRBD1 TRBJ2-5
CAISDRDRSSGANVLTF TGTGCCATCAGTGATCGGGACAGAAGCTCTGGGGCCAACGTCCTGACTTTC TRBV10-3 NA TRBD1 TRBJ2-6
CSVGGGDQPQHF TGCAGCGTTGGAGGGGGCGATCAGCCCCAGCATTTT TRBV29-1 NA TRBD1 TRBJ1-5
CASSARTVYNSPLHF TGTGCCAGCAGCGCCCGGACAGTCTATAATTCACCCCTCCACTTT TRBV7-8 NA NA TRBJ1-6
CASSLQTGGPYEQYF TGTGCCAGCAGCTTACAGACAGGGGGGCCGTACGAGCAGTACTTC TRBV7-3 NA TRBD1 TRBJ2-7
CASSLSSGGSYNEQFF TGTGCCAGCAGTTTATCTAGCGGGGGGTCCTACAATGAGCAGTTCTTC TRBV27 NA TRBD2 TRBJ2-1
CAWSPGTSGRARLF TGTGCCTGGAGCCCCGGGACTAGCGGGAGGGCTAGACTCTTC TRBV30 NA TRBD2 TRBJ2-1
CAWSNRVLEKLFF TGTGCCTGGAGTAACAGGGTGTTAGAAAAACTGTTTTTT TRBV30 NA NA TRBJ1-4
CASSQGQGFSGTGELFF TGTGCCAGCAGCCAAGGACAGGGTTTTTCCGGCACCGGGGAGCTGTTTTTT TRBV6-2/TRBV6-3 NA TRBD1 TRBJ2-2
CASSLDGGVSQPQHF TGCGCCAGCAGCTTGGATGGAGGGGTGAGTCAGCCCCAGCATTTT TRBV5-1 NA NA TRBJ1-5
CASTPGLAGGANNEQFF TGTGCCAGCACCCCGGGACTAGCGGGGGGGGCAAACAATGAGCAGTTCTTC TRBV3-1/TRBV3-2 NA TRBD2 TRBJ2-1
CASSRTTGDWGEAFF TGTGCCAGCAGTCGAACTACAGGGGATTGGGGAGAAGCTTTCTTT TRBV2 NA TRBD1 TRBJ1-1
CASSLDSGGNQPQHF TGTGCCAGCAGTTTAGACTCAGGGGGCAATCAGCCCCAGCATTTT TRBV7-2 NA NA TRBJ1-5
CASSRTGGHNEQFF TGTGCCAGCTCTAGGACAGGGGGCCACAATGAGCAGTTCTTC TRBV18 NA TRBD1 TRBJ2-1
CATSRDPTGGRETQYF TGTGCCACCAGCAGAGATCCCACAGGGGGCCGTGAGACCCAGTACTTC TRBV15 NA TRBD1 TRBJ2-5
CASSLWGTGKWYTIYF TGTGCCAGCAGTTTATGGGGGACAGGGAAGTGGTACACCATATATTTT TRBV28 NA TRBD1 TRBJ1-3
CASSFKGTDRNQPQHF TGTGCCAGCAGTTTTAAAGGGACAGACCGAAATCAGCCCCAGCATTTT TRBV27 NA TRBD1 TRBJ1-5
CASSPSVLSNQPQHF TGTGCCAGCAGTCCCAGTGTTCTTAGCAATCAGCCCCAGCATTTT TRBV6-5 NA NA TRBJ1-5
CASSFTGTETQYF TGTGCCAGCAGTTTCACAGGGACAGAGACCCAGTACTTC TRBV12-3/TRBV12-4 NA NA TRBJ2-5
CASSQDLGYTGELFF TGCGCCAGCAGCCAAGATCTAGGCTACACCGGGGAGCTGTTTTTT TRBV4-3 NA NA TRBJ2-2
CASSQDGSWGTDTQYF TGTGCCAGCAGCCAAGACGGGAGTTGGGGCACAGATACGCAGTATTTT TRBV3-1/TRBV3-2 NA NA TRBJ2-3
CASNPTSGNTGELFF TGCGCCAGCAATCCGACTAGCGGGAACACTGGGGAGCTGTTTTTT TRBV10-2 NA TRBD2 TRBJ2-2
CASSQESIAEFYEQFF TGTGCCAGCAGCCAAGAATCGATAGCTGAGTTCTATGAGCAGTTCTTC TRBV3-1/TRBV3-2 few NA TRBJ2-1
CASSQVGGASPLHF TGTGCCAGCAGCCAAGTAGGGGGCGCATCACCCCTCCACTTT TRBV3-1/TRBV3-2 NA TRBD1 TRBJ1-6
CASSKPTQYTYEQYF TGTGCCAGCAGCAAACCAACCCAGTATACCTACGAGCAGTACTTC TRBV21-1 NA NA TRBJ2-7